The source of this TCR beta chain is a study of CD8 T cells in ankylosing spondylitis. Overall study results and limits: Reportedly, disease-linked clones are significantly enriched in ankylosing spondylitis patients' matched synovial fluid. Seemingly distinctive of ankylosing spondylitis blood was a TCR beta motif formed by eight highly homologous variants.

Each CDR3 protein gets one entry after TCRdb re-called the 5' RACE reads with MiXCR. Here the sample spans roughly 120,000 distinct CDR3 sequences, roughly 13% being singletons. This clonotype is medium-sized within its sample. The antigen is undetermined. The sample taken for sequencing was blood, either unsorted or a sorted T cell fraction (not recorded which). The TCR comes from a female donor with ankylosing spondylitis or in good health (not recorded which).

CDR3 sequence: CASSLGRGQGLGYTF. CDR3 in DNA: TGTGCCAGCAGCTTAGGCCGGGGACAGGGCCTTGGCTACACCTTC. V gene TRBV13 combines with J gene TRBJ1-2; 9 bases line up with TRBD1. Germline CDR1 PRHDT, CDR2 FYEKMQ (reference sequence). This CDR3 spans 15 amino acids. V lost 0 bases, J lost 7 bases, and 6 bases stayed unmatched.